Below are 21 T cell receptor beta chains sequenced from a single sample in a study of blood T cells in healthy people across ages. For the second PCR, which ran for roughly 6 to 11 cycles, a sample-barcoded 5' primer and a J-beta primer mix were used. TCRdb re-called the 5' RACE reads through MiXCR, storing one row per CDR3 protein. The sample consists of about 650,000 distinct CDR3 sequences, about 32% of them appearing once. Sequenced sample: blood. All receptors derive from an elderly woman in good health.

This clonotype was recorded many times. The gene calls are TRBV6-6 and TRBJ1-1; a weak D match, TRBD1 (5 bases). The V gene lost 9 bases and the J gene lost 8 bases, with 13 bases spanning the gap. There are 11 residues in the CDR3. Looked up from germline, CDR1 is MNHNY and CDR2 is SVGAGI (reference sequence). CDR3 bases: TGTGCCAGTACACAGGATGTGGAAGCTTTCTTT. Translated: CASTQDVEAFF.

This clonotype has just a few counts. Since a much larger clone is just one base distant, this may be a read error. This sequence joins TRBV7-8 and TRBJ2-5; no clear D gene. Germline CDR1 SGHVS, CDR2 FQNEAQ. The CDR3 runs 15 residues. The V and J ends lost 8 bases and 1 base respectively, with 17 bases between them. The CDR3 DNA reads TGTGCCAGCCTCCTACGGGTGGGATTCCAAGAGACCCAGTACTTC. Protein product: CASLLRVGFQETQYF. The full variable domain, its missing parts supplied by reference TRBV7-8 and TRBJ2-5, is GAGVSQSPRYKVAKRGQDVALRCDPISGHVSLFWYQQALGQGPEFLTYFQNEAQLDKSGLPSDRFFAERPEGSVSTLKIQRTQQEDSAVYLCASLLRVGFQETQYFGPGTRLLVL.

This clonotype was detected many times. The gene calls are TRBV11-3 and TRBJ1-5; TRBD1 agrees at 9 bases. The CDR3 sequence is 19 residues long. The germline V gene encodes CDR1 SGHNT and CDR2 YENEEA. The junction had 15 bases not matched to a gene; V was cut back by 1 base and J by 5 bases. This CDR3 is CASSLAIGQGIELDQPQHF. The CDR3 DNA is TGTGCCAGCAGCTTAGCGATCGGACAGGGGATTGAACTTGATCAGCCCCAGCATTTT. The variable domain in full, completed from reference TRBV11-3 and TRBJ1-5, reads EAGVVQSPRYKIIEKKQPVAFWCNPISGHNTLYWYLQNLGQGPELLIRYENEEAVDDSQLPKDRFSAERLKGVDSTLKIQPAELGDSAVYLCASSLAIGQGIELDQPQHFGDGTRLSIL.

This clonotype was counted at least ten times. The V and J genes are TRBV18 and TRBJ1-2; D is uncertain. The CDR3 totals 14 residues. V lost 3 bases to trimming and J lost 0 bases, with 8 bases between them. Germline V gives CDR1 KGHSH, CDR2 LQKENI. CDR3 amino acids: CASSPTPANYGYTF. DNA of the CDR3: TGTGCCAGCTCACCGACACCTGCTAACTATGGCTACACCTTC.

This clonotype showed up many times. V and J are TRBV4-3 and TRBJ2-3; 9 bases align to TRBD2. Germline V gene data show CDR1 as LGHNA and CDR2 as YSLEER. J was trimmed by 8 bases and V by 0 bases; bases with no gene match: 6. The CDR3 is 15 amino acids. The CDR3 DNA sequence: TGCGCCAGCAGCCAAGATTTAGCGGGGGTATCTACGCAGTATTTT. Amino acids: CASSQDLAGVSTQYF.

The genes are TRBV20-1 and TRBJ2-4, with D perhaps being TRBD1 or TRBD2 (5 bases each). The DNA end favors TRBJ2-7, so the J call may be wrong. Germline V gene lookup returns CDR1 DFQATT and CDR2 SNEGSKA (reference sequence). The CDR3 is made up of 12 amino acids. The CDR3 loop is CSALPFGGEQYF. DNA of the CDR3: TGCAGTGCCCTCCCCTTTGGGGGCGAGCAGTACTTC.

This clonotype was recorded at least ten times. This chain connects TRBV7-9 to TRBJ2-7; D is uncertain. Germline V gene sequence: CDR1 SEHNR, CDR2 FQNEAQ (reference sequence). The CDR3 length is 13 residues. The V end was cut by 2 bases, the J end by 2 bases, with 7 bases between. The CDR3: CASSLPATYEQYF. DNA for the CDR3: TGTGCCAGCAGCTTACCAGCAACCTACGAGCAGTACTTC.

The chain carries TRBV20-1 and TRBJ2-5, with D possibly being TRBD2 (5 bases). The length of the CDR3 is 11 residues. Germline values: CDR1 DFQATT, CDR2 SNEGSKA (reference sequence). V shed 4 bases and J shed 11 bases, with 14 bases lying between them. The CDR3 reads CSATLAVEQYF. The CDR3 bases are TGCAGTGCTACCCTAGCTGTTGAGCAGTACTTC.

This clonotype has at least ten counts. The rearrangement links TRBV6-5 to TRBJ2-7; D gene unclear. Per the germline V gene, CDR1 is MNHEY and CDR2 is SVGAGI. V shed 3 bases and J shed 6 bases, with 15 bases lying between them. The CDR3 covers 14 residues. The CDR3 nucleotides are TGTGCCAGCAGTTATACGGGCGTTACAACCGAGCAGTACTTC. Its translation is CASSYTGVTTEQYF.

There are many counts of this clonotype. The genes are TRBV20-1 and TRBJ2-1; 7 nucleotides match TRBD2. V trimming: 6 bases; J trimming: 6 bases; junction bases outside the gene matches: 8. Germline CDR1 reads DFQATT; CDR2 reads SNEGSKA (reference sequence). The CDR3 is made up of 13 amino acids. CDR3 loop: CSAWGSGVNEQFF. The CDR3 DNA reads as TGCAGTGCCTGGGGGAGCGGGGTCAATGAGCAGTTCTTC.

The chain recombines TRBV6-5 with TRBJ1-6, with a tentative D call TRBD1 (5 bases). The CDR3 has 15 residues. The ends were cut back, 5 bases at V and 8 bases at J, with 16 bases in the middle. Germline CDR1 MNHEY, CDR2 SVGAGI. The CDR3 sequence is CASSPVGGDDSPLHF. Here the CDR3 DNA reads TGTGCCAGCAGTCCAGTTGGGGGTGATGATTCACCCCTCCACTTT.

This clonotype was detected only a few times. A much larger clone lies a single base off, so this may be a read error. The chain is built from TRBV7-3 and TRBJ1-2, with a weak D call TRBD1 (5 bases). Looked up from germline, CDR1 is SGHTA and CDR2 is FQGTGA. The CDR3 contains 13 residues. The CDR3, as DNA: TGTGCCAGCAGCCGGAGGGGCGACTATGACTACACCTTC. It encodes CASSRRGDYDYTF.

This clonotype was recorded a few times. V gene TRBV7-3 combines with J gene TRBJ1-1, with a possible D match to TRBD1 (5 bases). CDR3 length: 15 residues. V dropped 2 bases and J dropped 0 bases, with 10 bases sitting between them. CDR1 and CDR2 from the germline V gene are SGHTA and FQGTGA. Written as DNA, the CDR3 is TGTGCCAGCAGCTTACAGGGAGGGTTGAACACTGAAGCTTTCTTT. This encodes CASSLQGGLNTEAFF.

In the case of this clonotype: Sequence at one end of the junction differs from germline and may be a read error. The chain couples TRBV6-6 to TRBJ1-1, with D perhaps TRBD1 (5 bases). This CDR3 has 12 amino acids. CDR1 and CDR2 (germline): MNHNY, SVGAGI (reference sequence). For the CDR3, the DNA is TGTACCAGCAGAGCGGGGGACCCTGAAGCTTTCTTT. It translates to CTSRAGDPEAFF.

This clonotype occurred many times. V and J are TRBV5-1 and TRBJ2-1, with 7 bases identical to TRBD2. Germline CDR1 and CDR2: SGHRS and YFSETQ. The CDR3 length is 16 residues. V dropped 7 bases and J dropped 0; count of bases not matched to a gene: 10. The CDR3 bases are TGCGCCAGCTCGCATTTGAGCGGGGACTCCTACAATGAGCAGTTCTTC. It codes for CASSHLSGDSYNEQFF.

Only one count was recorded for this clonotype. At one of its ends the junction is not consistent with the germline gene, which may arise from a read error. V usage is TRBV10-3 and J usage is TRBJ2-5; D unclear. CDR1 is ENHRY and CDR2 is SYGVKD in the germline V gene. This CDR3 has 13 amino acids. CDR3 sequence (DNA): TGTGCCATCAGTGAGACAGCCCAAGAGACCCGGTACTTC. This codes for CAISETAQETRYF.

This clonotype was observed at least ten times. The chain joins TRBV4-2 to TRBJ2-1, with unresolved D. CDR3 length: 15 amino acids. Germline CDR1 reads LGHNA; CDR2 reads YNFKEQ. The V end was cut by 0 bases, the J end by 5 bases, with 11 bases between. The CDR3 sequence is CASSQDPVRDNEQFF. Here the CDR3 DNA reads TGTGCCAGCAGCCAAGATCCGGTTAGGGACAATGAGCAGTTCTTC.

This clonotype was observed many times. The rearrangement joins TRBV15 to TRBJ1-2; no clear D gene. V was clipped by 0 bases and J by 0 bases, with 5 bases between them. The CDR3 consists of 14 residues. Germline CDR1 is LNHNV and CDR2 is YYDKDF (reference sequence). This CDR3 is CATSRDQANYGYTF. CDR3 DNA sequence: TGTGCCACCAGCAGAGATCAAGCTAACTATGGCTACACCTTC.

This clonotype was counted at least ten times. The genes are TRBV6-6 and TRBJ1-4; 7 nucleotides align to TRBD1. Per germline, CDR1 MNHNY and CDR2 SVGAGI (reference sequence). The J segment lost 0 bases and the V segment lost 8 bases, leaving 6 bases of the junction unmatched. The CDR3 runs to 15 residues. Written as DNA, the CDR3 is TGTGCCAGCTTGACAGGGTTGGCAACTAATGAAAAACTGTTTTTT. This codes for CASLTGLATNEKLFF.

Details on this clonotype: This clone may be a read error of a much larger clone one base away. The gene calls are TRBV15 and TRBJ2-1; D perhaps matches TRBD2 (6 bases). The end of the DNA fits TRBJ2-7 better, so the J call may be wrong. Germline values: CDR1 LNHNV, CDR2 YYDKDF (reference sequence). The CDR3 runs 14 residues. This chain's CDR3 is CATGGGLSYNEQYF. DNA for the CDR3: TGTGCCACGGGAGGAGGGCTCTCCTACAATGAGCAGTACTTC.

In this sample, this clonotype turned up many times. The CDR3, as DNA: TGTGCCAGCAGCTCTACGAGGGGGACTGGAAACATTCAGTACTTC. The encoded protein is CASSSTRGTGNIQYF. The J gene is TRBJ2-4, the V gene TRBV7-2, with D tentatively TRBD1 or TRBD2 (6 bases each). Trimming left V 4 bases short and J 6 bases short, with 16 bases between. Germline CDR1 is SGHTA and CDR2 is FQGNSA. The CDR3 is 15 amino acids.